This section outlines one T cell receptor beta chain sequence together with its context. These data come from a study of blood T cell repertoires in COVID-19. About the research overall: In each case, the material was cDNA or gDNA derived from T cells, B-cell-depleted T cells, or PBMCs.

The authors' processing: Reference gene primer amplification gave estimated nucleated cell counts. Only in-frame clones appear in the TCRdb table, and some are missing; sequencing was by immunoSEQ multiplex PCR. That table supplies the V and J calls and clone size; D and trimming were determined from the DNA. The sample has approximately 100,000 clones; less than 85% are singletons. The sequenced material came from peripheral blood. The sequence was obtained from a woman between 55 and 75 years old with acute or convalescent COVID-19.

The CDR3 bases are TGTGCCTGTACTAGCGGGGCTGGTTACTACGAGCAGTACTTC. It translates to CACTSGAGYYEQYF. J is TRBJ2-7 and V is TRBV30, with 10 bases that match TRBD2. The V gene end was trimmed by 6 bases and the J gene end by 3 bases; junction bases not matched to a gene: 8. In germline, CDR1 is GTSNPN, CDR2 SVGIG (reference sequence). The CDR3 has 14 amino acids.